Presented here are 2 T cell receptor beta chains from one specimen sequenced in a study of blood T cells in healthy people across ages. The use of a sample-barcoded 5' primer and a J-beta primer mix characterized a second PCR of roughly 7 to 11 cycles. One entry per CDR3 protein results from TCRdb running MiXCR on the 5' RACE reads. Here the sample spans 1.5 million to 2 million distinct CDR3 sequences, 28% being singletons. Input material: blood. The source of these receptors is a woman aged 25-40 years in good health.

This clonotype was seen only a few times. One junction end disagrees with the germline gene, perhaps due to a read error. The J gene is TRBJ2-1, the V gene TRBV6-1; 10 bases fit TRBD2. The CDR3 loop spans 14 amino acids. Germline assignment: CDR1 MNHNS and CDR2 SASEGT. CDR3 DNA: TGTGCCAGCTTGGTAGCGGGAGGATATAATGAGCGGTTCTTC. Encoded protein: CASLVAGGYNERFF.

This clonotype was detected many times. V gene TRBV7-2 combines with J gene TRBJ2-7; a possible D gene is TRBD2 (6 bases). Germline V gene sequence: CDR1 SGHTA, CDR2 FQGNSA. The CDR3 extends over 15 amino acids. V was shortened by 5 bases and J by 2 bases, with 16 bases between the two germline ends. This CDR3 is CASSTGLNPPYEQYF. DNA of the CDR3: TGTGCCAGCAGCACGGGACTTAATCCCCCCTACGAGCAGTACTTC. Together with reference TRBV7-2 and TRBJ2-7, the CDR3 gives the full variable domain: GAGVSQSPSNKVTEKGKDVELRCDPISGHTALYWYRQSLGQGLEFLIYFQGNSAPDKSGLPSDRFSAERTGGSVSTLTIQRTQQEDSAVYLCASSTGLNPPYEQYFGPGTRLTVT.